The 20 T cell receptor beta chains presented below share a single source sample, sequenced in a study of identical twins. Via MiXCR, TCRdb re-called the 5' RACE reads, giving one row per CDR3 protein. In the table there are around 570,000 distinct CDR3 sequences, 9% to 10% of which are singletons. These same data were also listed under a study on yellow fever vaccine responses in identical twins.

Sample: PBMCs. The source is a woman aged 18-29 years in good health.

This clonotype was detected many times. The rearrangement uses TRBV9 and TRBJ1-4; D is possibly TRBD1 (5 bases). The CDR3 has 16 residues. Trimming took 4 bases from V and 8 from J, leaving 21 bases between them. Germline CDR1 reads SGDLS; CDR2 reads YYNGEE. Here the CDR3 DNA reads TGTGCCAGCAGCCCTGGTGTGGGGCGCTTCAAAGAAAAACTGTTTTTT. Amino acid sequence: CASSPGVGRFKEKLFF.

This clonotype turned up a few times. The CDR3 DNA sequence: TGTGCCTGGGAAAGGGGAGAAGGCGATGAAAAACTGTTTTTT. Translated: CAWERGEGDEKLFF. The chain couples TRBV30 to TRBJ1-4; D is possibly TRBD1 (5 bases). The CDR3 has 14 residues. Germline loops: CDR1 GTSNPN, CDR2 SVGIG (reference sequence). Trimming took 5 bases from V and 6 from J, leaving 16 bases between them.

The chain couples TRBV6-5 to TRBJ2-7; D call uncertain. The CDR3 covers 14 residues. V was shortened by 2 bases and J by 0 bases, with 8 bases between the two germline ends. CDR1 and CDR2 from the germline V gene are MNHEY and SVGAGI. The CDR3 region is CASSYGDNSYEQYF. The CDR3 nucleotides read TGTGCCAGCAGTTACGGCGACAACTCCTACGAGCAGTACTTC.

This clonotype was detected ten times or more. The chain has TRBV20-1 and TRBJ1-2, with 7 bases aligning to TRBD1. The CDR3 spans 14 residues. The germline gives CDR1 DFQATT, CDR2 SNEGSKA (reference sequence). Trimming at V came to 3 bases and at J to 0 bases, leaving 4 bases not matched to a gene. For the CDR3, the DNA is TGCAGTGCTAGGGACAGGAGGACTAACTATGGCTACACCTTC. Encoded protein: CSARDRRTNYGYTF.

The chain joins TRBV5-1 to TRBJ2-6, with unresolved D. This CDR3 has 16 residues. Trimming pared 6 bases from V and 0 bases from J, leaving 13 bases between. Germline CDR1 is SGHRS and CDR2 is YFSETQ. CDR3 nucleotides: TGCGCCAGCACCCCCGAACCGACCTCTGGGGCCAACGTCCTGACTTTC. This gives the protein CASTPEPTSGANVLTF. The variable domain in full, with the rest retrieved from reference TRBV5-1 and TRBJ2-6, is KAGVTQTPRYLIKTRGQQVTLSCSPISGHRSVSWYQQTPGQGLQFLFEYFSETQRNKGNFPGRFSGRQFSNSRSEMNVSTLELGDSALYLCASTPEPTSGANVLTFGAGSRLTVL.

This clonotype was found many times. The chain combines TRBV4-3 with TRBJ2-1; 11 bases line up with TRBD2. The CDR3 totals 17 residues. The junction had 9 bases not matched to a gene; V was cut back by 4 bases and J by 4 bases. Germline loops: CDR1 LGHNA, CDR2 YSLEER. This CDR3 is CASSRDPGLADYNEQFF. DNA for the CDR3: TGCGCCAGCAGCCGCGACCCGGGACTAGCGGATTACAATGAGCAGTTCTTC.

This CDR3 reads CSARDQITSAPFF. The CDR3 nucleotides read TGCAGTGCTAGAGATCAAATTACTAGCGCCCCGTTCTTC. This chain uses TRBV20-1 with TRBJ2-1; 7 bases are shared with TRBD2. The junction had 11 bases not matched to a gene; V was cut back by 0 bases and J by 15 bases. This CDR3 region has 13 residues. Germline loops: CDR1 DFQATT, CDR2 SNEGSKA (reference sequence).

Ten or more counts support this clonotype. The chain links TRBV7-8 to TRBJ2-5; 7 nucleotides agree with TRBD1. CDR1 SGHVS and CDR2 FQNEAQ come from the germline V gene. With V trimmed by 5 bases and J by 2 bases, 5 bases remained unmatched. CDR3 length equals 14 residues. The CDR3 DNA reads TGTGCCAGCAGCGGAAGGGACAGACAAGAGACCCAGTACTTC. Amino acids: CASSGRDRQETQYF. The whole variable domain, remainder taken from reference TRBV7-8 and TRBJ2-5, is GAGVSQSPRYKVAKRGQDVALRCDPISGHVSLFWYQQALGQGPEFLTYFQNEAQLDKSGLPSDRFFAERPEGSVSTLKIQRTQQEDSAVYLCASSGRDRQETQYFGPGTRLLVL.

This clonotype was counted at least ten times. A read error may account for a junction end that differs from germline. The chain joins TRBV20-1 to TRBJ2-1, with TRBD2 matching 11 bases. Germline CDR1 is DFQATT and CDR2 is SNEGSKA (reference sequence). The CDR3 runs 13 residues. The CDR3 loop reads CSTSGSHYNEQFF. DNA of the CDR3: TGCAGTACTAGCGGGAGCCATTACAATGAGCAGTTCTTC.

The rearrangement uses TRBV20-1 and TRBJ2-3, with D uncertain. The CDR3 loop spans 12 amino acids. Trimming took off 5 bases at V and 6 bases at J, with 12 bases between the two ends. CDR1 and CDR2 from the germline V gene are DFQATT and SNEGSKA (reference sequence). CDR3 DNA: TGCAGTGCTTCTCGGGCCCTGGATACGCAGTATTTT. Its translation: CSASRALDTQYF.

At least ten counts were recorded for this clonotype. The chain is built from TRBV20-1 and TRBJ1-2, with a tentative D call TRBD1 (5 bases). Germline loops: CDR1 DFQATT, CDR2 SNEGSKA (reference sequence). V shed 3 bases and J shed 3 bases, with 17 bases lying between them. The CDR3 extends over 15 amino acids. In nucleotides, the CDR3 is TGCAGTGCTAGTACGACAGAAAACCGGTACTATGGCTACACCTTC. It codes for CSASTTENRYYGYTF.

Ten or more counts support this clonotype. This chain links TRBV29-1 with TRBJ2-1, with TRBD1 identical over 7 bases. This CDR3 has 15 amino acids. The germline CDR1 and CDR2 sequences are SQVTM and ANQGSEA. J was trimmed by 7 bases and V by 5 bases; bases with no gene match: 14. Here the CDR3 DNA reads TGCAGCGTTCATAGACAGGGTGGGCAATTTAATGAGCAGTTCTTC. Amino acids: CSVHRQGGQFNEQFF.

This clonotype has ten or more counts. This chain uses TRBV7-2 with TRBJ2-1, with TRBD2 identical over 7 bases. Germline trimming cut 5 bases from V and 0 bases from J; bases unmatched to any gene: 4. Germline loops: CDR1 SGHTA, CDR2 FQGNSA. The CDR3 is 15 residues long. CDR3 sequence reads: CASSPPGGSYNEQFF. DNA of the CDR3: TGTGCCAGCAGCCCCCCGGGGGGCTCCTACAATGAGCAGTTCTTC.

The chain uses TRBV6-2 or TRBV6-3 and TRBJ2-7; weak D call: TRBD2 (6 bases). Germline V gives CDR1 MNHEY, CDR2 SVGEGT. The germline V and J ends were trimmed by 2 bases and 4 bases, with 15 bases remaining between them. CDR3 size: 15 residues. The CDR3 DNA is TGTGCCAGCAGTTACCCTCCCGGGAGAGGGTACGAGCAGTACTTC. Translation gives CASSYPPGRGYEQYF.

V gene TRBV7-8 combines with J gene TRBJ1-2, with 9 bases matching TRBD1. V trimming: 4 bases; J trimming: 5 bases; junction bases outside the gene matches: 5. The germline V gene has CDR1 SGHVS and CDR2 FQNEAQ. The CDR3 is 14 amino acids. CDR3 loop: CASSSGTGMYGYTF. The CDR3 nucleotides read TGTGCCAGCAGCTCCGGGACAGGGATGTATGGCTACACCTTC.

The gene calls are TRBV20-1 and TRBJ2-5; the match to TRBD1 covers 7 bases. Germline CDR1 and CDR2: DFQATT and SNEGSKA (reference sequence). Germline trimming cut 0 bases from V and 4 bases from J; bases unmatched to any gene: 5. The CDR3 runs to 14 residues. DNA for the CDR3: TGCAGTGCTAGAGACGAGGGGGCAGGAGAGACCCAGTACTTC. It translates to CSARDEGAGETQYF.

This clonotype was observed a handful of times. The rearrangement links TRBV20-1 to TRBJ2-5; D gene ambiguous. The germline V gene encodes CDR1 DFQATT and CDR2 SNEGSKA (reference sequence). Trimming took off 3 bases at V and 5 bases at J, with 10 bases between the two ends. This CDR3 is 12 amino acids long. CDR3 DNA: TGCAGTGCTAGGGTAGGGCGGGAGACCCAGTACTTC. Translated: CSARVGRETQYF.

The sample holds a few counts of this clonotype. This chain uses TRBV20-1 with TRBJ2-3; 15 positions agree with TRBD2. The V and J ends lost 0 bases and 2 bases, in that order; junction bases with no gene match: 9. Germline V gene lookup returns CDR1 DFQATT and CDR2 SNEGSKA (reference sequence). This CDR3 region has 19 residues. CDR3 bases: TGCAGTGCTAGAGATTTGGGACTAGCGGGGGGTACCTCCACAGATACGCAGTATTTT. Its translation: CSARDLGLAGGTSTDTQYF.

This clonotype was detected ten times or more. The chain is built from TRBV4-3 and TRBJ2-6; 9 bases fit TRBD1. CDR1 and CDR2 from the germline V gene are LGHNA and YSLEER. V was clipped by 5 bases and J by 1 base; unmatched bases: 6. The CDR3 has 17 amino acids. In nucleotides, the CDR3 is TGCGCCAGCAGCGAGACAGGGGGAGGATCTGGGGCCAACGTCCTGACTTTC. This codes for CASSETGGGSGANVLTF.

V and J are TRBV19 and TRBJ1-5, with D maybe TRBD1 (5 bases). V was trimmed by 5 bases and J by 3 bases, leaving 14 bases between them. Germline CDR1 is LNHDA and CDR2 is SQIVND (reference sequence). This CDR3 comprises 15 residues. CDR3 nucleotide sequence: TGTGCCAGTAGTGCCGCCCCGACAGACAATCAGCCCCAGCATTTT. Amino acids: CASSAAPTDNQPQHF.